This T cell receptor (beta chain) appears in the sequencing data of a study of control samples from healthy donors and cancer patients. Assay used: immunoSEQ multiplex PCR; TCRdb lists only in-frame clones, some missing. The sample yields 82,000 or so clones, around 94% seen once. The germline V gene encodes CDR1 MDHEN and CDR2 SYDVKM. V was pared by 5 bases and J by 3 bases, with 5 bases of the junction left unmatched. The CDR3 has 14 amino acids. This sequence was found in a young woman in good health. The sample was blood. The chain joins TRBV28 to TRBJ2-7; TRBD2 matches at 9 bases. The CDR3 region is CASSLLAGDYEQYF. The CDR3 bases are TGTGCCAGCAGTCTACTAGCGGGTGACTACGAGCAGTACTTC.